This T cell receptor beta chain originates from a study of T cell changes during pregnancy in multiple sclerosis. In germline, CDR1 is MRHNA, CDR2 SNTAGT. Trimming stripped 5 bases from V and 4 bases from J, with 14 bases between. This CDR3 is built from 14 residues. This table comes from immunoSEQ multiplex PCR, and its TCRdb copy is limited to in-frame clones, with some not included. The data show about 80,000 clones, about 92% seen once. This TCR was recovered from a female donor with multiple sclerosis, enrolled in a pregnancy study. The specimen comprised peripheral blood, sampled before pregnancy. V usage is TRBV6-4 and J usage is TRBJ1-1; unclear D gene. The CDR3 DNA sequence: TGTGCCAGCAGTCCCACAGCGGGTGGCACTGAAGCTTTCTTT. It yields the protein CASSPTAGGTEAFF.